This T cell receptor beta chain was obtained from a study of OX40 agonist ivuxolimab in advanced cancers. About the study: At doses from 0.01 to 10 mg/kg, patients were given intravenous ivuxolimab every 2 weeks.

The data were produced by immunoSEQ multiplex PCR, yet TCRdb's version contains in-frame clones alone and is incomplete. Of about 62,000 clones in the sample, almost 95% are singletons; the top ten hold over 10%. V lost 3 bases and J lost 1, with 3 bases in between. CDR3 length equals 12 residues. CDR1 ENHRY and CDR2 SYGVKD come from the germline V gene. This rearrangement joins TRBV10-3 to TRBJ1-1; no clear D gene. This TCR derives from an adult with an advanced solid tumor such as melanoma, head and neck, liver or kidney cancer. The sequencing used CD4+ or CD8+ T cells sorted from blood, collected in a trial of the OX40 agonist ivuxolimab. CDR3 in DNA: TGTGCCATCAGTGAAACGAACACTGAAGCTTTCTTT. This sequence encodes CAISETNTEAFF.